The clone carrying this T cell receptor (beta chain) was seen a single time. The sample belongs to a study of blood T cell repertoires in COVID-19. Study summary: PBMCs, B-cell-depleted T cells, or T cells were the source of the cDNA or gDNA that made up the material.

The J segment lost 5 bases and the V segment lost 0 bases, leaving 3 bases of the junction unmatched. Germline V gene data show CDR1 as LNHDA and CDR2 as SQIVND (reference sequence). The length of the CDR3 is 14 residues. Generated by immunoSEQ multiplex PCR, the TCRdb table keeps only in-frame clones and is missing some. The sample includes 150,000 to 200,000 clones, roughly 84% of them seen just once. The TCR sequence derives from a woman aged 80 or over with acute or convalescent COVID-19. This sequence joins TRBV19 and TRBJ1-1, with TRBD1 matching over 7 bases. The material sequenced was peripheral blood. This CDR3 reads CASSIDRGMTEAFF. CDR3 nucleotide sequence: TGTGCCAGTAGTATAGACAGGGGGATGACTGAAGCTTTCTTT. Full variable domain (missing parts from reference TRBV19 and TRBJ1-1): DGGITQSPKYLFRKEGQNVTLSCEQNLNHDAMYWYRQDPGQGLRLIYYSQIVNDFQKGDIAEGYSVSREKKESFPLTVTSAQKNPTAFYLCASSIDRGMTEAFFGQGTRLTVV.